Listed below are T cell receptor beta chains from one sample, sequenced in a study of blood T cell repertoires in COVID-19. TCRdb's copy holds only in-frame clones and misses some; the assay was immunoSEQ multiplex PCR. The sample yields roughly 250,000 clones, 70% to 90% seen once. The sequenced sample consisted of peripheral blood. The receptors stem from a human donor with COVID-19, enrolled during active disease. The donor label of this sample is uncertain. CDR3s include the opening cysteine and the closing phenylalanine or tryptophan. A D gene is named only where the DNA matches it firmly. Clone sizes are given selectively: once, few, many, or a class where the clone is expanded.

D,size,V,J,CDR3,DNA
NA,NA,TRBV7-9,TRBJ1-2,CASRRRGNYGYTF,TGTGCCAGCAGACGCAGAGGAAACTATGGCTACACCTTC
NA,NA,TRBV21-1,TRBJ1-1,CASYRAYAFF,TGTGCCAGCTACAGGGCGTACGCTTTCTTT
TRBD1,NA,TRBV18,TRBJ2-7,CASSPGGQGSHEQYF,TGTGCCAGCTCGCCCGGCGGACAGGGAAGCCACGAGCAGTACTTC
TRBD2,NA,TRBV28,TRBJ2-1,CASSPFGSGSNDEQFF,TGTGCCAGCAGCCCATTCGGGAGCGGGAGTAACGATGAGCAGTTCTTC
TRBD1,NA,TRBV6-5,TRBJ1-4,CASSYRDRYEKLFF,TGTGCCAGCAGTTACAGGGACAGATATGAAAAACTGTTTTTT
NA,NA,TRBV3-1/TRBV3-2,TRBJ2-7,CASSNNDGRGQYF,TGTGCCAGCAGCAATAACGATGGCAGAGGGCAGTACTTC
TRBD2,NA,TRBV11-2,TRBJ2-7,CASSFLGLAAPGQYF,TGTGCCAGCAGCTTCCTAGGACTAGCGGCCCCCGGGCAGTACTTC
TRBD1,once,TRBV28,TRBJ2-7,CASTLSGTGTYEQYF,TGTGCCAGCACTCTCTCCGGGACAGGGACTTACGAGCAGTACTTC
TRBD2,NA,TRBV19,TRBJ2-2,CASRVASFGGGLFF,TGTGCCAGTAGGGTAGCTAGCTTCGGCGGGGGGCTGTTTTTT
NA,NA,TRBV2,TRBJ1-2,CASSIGLGGDGYTF,TGTGCCAGCAGCATAGGACTGGGGGGAGATGGCTACACCTTC
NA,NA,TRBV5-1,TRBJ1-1,CASSLVGGAGYTEAFF,TGCGCCAGCAGCTTAGTCGGAGGGGCGGGGTACACTGAAGCTTTCTTT
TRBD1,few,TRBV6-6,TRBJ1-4,CASSPIRTGAGGEKLFF,TGTGCCAGCAGTCCCATTCGTACAGGGGCAGGGGGTGAAAAACTGTTTTTT
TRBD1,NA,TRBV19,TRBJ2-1,CATTPTDGTAYNEQFF,TGTGCCACCACCCCTACAGATGGGACAGCCTACAATGAGCAGTTCTTC
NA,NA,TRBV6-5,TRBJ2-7,CASTITRQVYEQYF,TGTGCCAGCACCATAACTCGACAGGTCTACGAGCAGTACTTC